This is a list of T cell receptor beta chains from one sample in a study of T cells in localized non-small cell lung cancer. The repertoire was sequenced with immunoSEQ multiplex PCR; TCRdb's copy has only in-frame clones and lacks some. The table lists around 94,000 clones, roughly 89% of them singletons. This specimen consisted of peripheral blood, obtained before any cancer treatment. These receptor sequences come from a man between 40 and 69 years old with stage I squamous cell lung carcinoma. Each CDR3 is given with its conserved first and last residue. A D gene is named only where the DNA matches it firmly. Only some rows state a clone size, as once, few, many or a class for expanded clones.

D	size	V	J	DNA	CDR3
.	.	TRBV6-5	TRBJ1-1	TGTGCCAGCAGCCCGAGTCGAGGGAACACTGAAGCTTTCTTT	CASSPSRGNTEAFF
TRBD1	.	TRBV28	TRBJ1-2	TGTGCCAGCTATAGTGGGACAGGGGTTTATGGCTACACCTTC	CASYSGTGVYGYTF
.	.	TRBV18	TRBJ2-7	TGTGCCAGCTCACAGGGGGGAGGTCACTCCTACGAGCAGTACTTC	CASSQGGGHSYEQYF
TRBD1	.	TRBV5-1	TRBJ2-2	TGCGCCAGCAGCTTGGTAGACAGGGGGACCGGGGAGCTGTTTTTT	CASSLVDRGTGELFF
.	.	TRBV6-5	TRBJ1-2	TGTGCCAGCAGTTACCGGGGGCCGGGTGGCTACACCTTC	CASSYRGPGGYTF
TRBD2	.	TRBV15	TRBJ2-1	TGTGCCACCAGCAGAGATCTAGCGGGGGGTTACAATGAGCAGTTCTTC	CATSRDLAGGYNEQFF
TRBD2	.	TRBV28	TRBJ2-5	TGTGCCAGCAGTTTTCCGGGACTAGCGGGGGGAGAGACCCAGTACTTC	CASSFPGLAGGETQYF
.	.	TRBV5-5	TRBJ2-5	TGTGCCAGCAGCTTACAACAGGGCGAGACCCAGTACTTC	CASSLQQGETQYF
TRBD1	.	TRBV18	TRBJ1-1	TGTGCCAGCTCACTACAAACAGGGGACGGCACTGAAGCTTTCTTT	CASSLQTGDGTEAFF
TRBD1	.	TRBV19	TRBJ2-1	TGTGCCAGTAGTTTTGACAGGGTCAGTTACAATGAGCAGTTCTTC	CASSFDRVSYNEQFF
.	.	TRBV19	TRBJ1-2	TGTGCCAGTAGCCGGTCGGGGGGCGACGACTATGGCTACACCTTC	CASSRSGGDDYGYTF
.	.	TRBV28	TRBJ1-2	TGTGCCAGCAGTGCCAACAGGGTGGGCGGCTATGGCTACACCTTC	CASSANRVGGYGYTF
.	.	TRBV28	TRBJ1-3	TGTGCCAGCACCTCAGGGGAAAGGGGAAACACCATATATTTT	CASTSGERGNTIYF
.	.	TRBV15	TRBJ2-6	TGTGCCACCAGCCCTCGGGGCAGGGGCGACTCTGGGGCCAACGTCCTGACTTTC	CATSPRGRGDSGANVLTF
.	.	TRBV5-6	TRBJ1-5	TGTGCCAGCAGCTTTTCCGCTGGGAAAAATCAGCCCCAGCATTTT	CASSFSAGKNQPQHF
TRBD1	.	TRBV7-9	TRBJ1-1	TGTGCCAGCAGCTTGGGGACAGGCCTGAACACTGAAGCTTTCTTT	CASSLGTGLNTEAFF
TRBD2	.	TRBV19	TRBJ2-3	TGTGCCAGTAGTATACTTCCCAGCGGGGGGGCAGATACGCAGTATTTT	CASSILPSGGADTQYF
.	few	TRBV25-1	TRBJ1-1	TGTGCCAGCAGTGCGGTGGAGAACACTGAAGCTTTCTTT	CASSAVENTEAFF
.	.	TRBV2	TRBJ1-1	TGTGCCAGCAGTGAAGCTGCGGGGGGCGGGATAGATGAAGCTTTCTTT	CASSEAAGGGIDEAFF
TRBD1	.	TRBV2	TRBJ2-3	TGTGCCAGCAGGCGGACAGGGACTCGCACAGATACGCAGTATTTT	CASRRTGTRTDTQYF
.	.	TRBV6-5	TRBJ2-7	TGTGCCAGCAGTTACTGGGCGGGGGCCGAGTCCGAGCAGTACTTC	CASSYWAGAESEQYF
.	.	TRBV30	TRBJ1-5	TGTGCCTGGAGTGGGGGGGTCAGTCAGCCCCAGCATTTT	CAWSGGVSQPQHF
.	.	TRBV18	TRBJ1-5	TGTGCCAGCTCACTTGCTCTCAATCAGCCCCAGCATTTT	CASSLALNQPQHF
.	.	TRBV7-2	TRBJ1-2	TGTGCCAGCAGCTTGGGAGGAAAATCGGGCGGCTACACCTTC	CASSLGGKSGGYTF
TRBD1	.	TRBV5-1	TRBJ2-4	TGCGCCAGCAGCACGACAGGGAAGGGGGCCAAAAACATTCAGTACTTC	CASSTTGKGAKNIQYF